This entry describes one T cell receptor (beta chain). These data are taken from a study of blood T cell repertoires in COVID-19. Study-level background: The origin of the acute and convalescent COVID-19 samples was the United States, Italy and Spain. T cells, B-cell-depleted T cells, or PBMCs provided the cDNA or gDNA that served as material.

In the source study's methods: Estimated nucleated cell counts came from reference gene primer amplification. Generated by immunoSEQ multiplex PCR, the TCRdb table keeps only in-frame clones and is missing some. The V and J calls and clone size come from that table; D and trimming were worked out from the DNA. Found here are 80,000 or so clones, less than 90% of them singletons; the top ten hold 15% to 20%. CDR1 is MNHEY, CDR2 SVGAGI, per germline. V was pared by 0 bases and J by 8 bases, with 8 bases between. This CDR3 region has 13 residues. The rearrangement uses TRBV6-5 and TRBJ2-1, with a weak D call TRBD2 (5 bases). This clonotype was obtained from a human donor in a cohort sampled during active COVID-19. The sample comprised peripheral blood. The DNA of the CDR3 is TGTGCCAGCAGTTACTCGAGGGCCGATGAGCAGTTCTTC. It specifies CASSYSRADEQFF.